The 12 T cell receptor beta chains below come from one sample, sequenced in a study of shared clonotypes between healthy human individuals. As defined, naive CD8 cells were CD45RO-negative and positively selected for CCR7, with terminally differentiated effector memory CD45RA+ cells excluded. Produced via immunoSEQ multiplex PCR; TCRdb's table is partial and in-frame only. The table has over 2 million clones, around 96% seen once. What was sequenced was naive CD8+ T cells sorted from blood. These TCRs come from a man aged 18 to 29 in good health.

The gene calls are TRBV19 and TRBJ2-3; TRBD2 aligns across 10 bases. V gave up 6 bases and J gave up 2 bases; unmatched junction bases: 11. CDR3 length equals 17 residues. Germline V gene lookup returns CDR1 LNHDA and CDR2 SQIVND (reference sequence). DNA of the CDR3: TGTGCCAGTAGCATCCCGCTAGCGGGAGCCCTCACAGATACGCAGTATTTT. Encoded protein: CASSIPLAGALTDTQYF.

This clone was observed once. The chain is built from TRBV7-9 and TRBJ2-7; the match to TRBD2 covers 10 bases. Germline V gene lookup returns CDR1 SEHNR and CDR2 FQNEAQ (reference sequence). The CDR3 runs 17 residues. Trimming cost V 1 base and J 1 base; bases outside gene matches: 7. The CDR3 DNA sequence: TGTGCCAGCAGCTTAGTTTTAGCGGGAGGTGGGTCCTACGAGCAGTACTTC. Translating gives CASSLVLAGGGSYEQYF. The full variable domain, completed using reference TRBV7-9 and TRBJ2-7, is DTGVSQNPRHKITKRGQNVTFRCDPISEHNRLYWYRQTLGQGPEFLTYFQNEAQLEKSRLLSDRFSAERPKGSFSTLEIQRTEQGDSAMYLCASSLVLAGGGSYEQYFGPGTRLTVT.

The chain uses TRBV11-2 and TRBJ2-3, with D uncertain. The germline V gene encodes CDR1 SGHAT and CDR2 FQNNGV. The CDR3 covers 14 residues. Trimming removed 1 base at V and 2 bases at J, with 7 bases between. The CDR3 loop reads CASSLVVATDTQYF. The CDR3 DNA is TGTGCCAGCAGCTTAGTTGTGGCCACAGATACGCAGTATTTT.

As regards this clone: Other nucleotide sequences in the sample specify the same CDR3. The chain recombines TRBV5-6 with TRBJ2-5; 7 nucleotides align to TRBD2. Germline V lookup: CDR1 SGHDT, CDR2 YYEEEE. V dropped 0 bases and J dropped 5; count of bases not matched to a gene: 4. The CDR3 covers 14 residues. CDR3 protein: CASSLAGAGETQYF. In DNA, the CDR3 is TGTGCCAGCAGCTTGGCGGGAGCGGGGGAGACCCAGTACTTC.

On this clone: Other DNA sequences from this sample encode an identical CDR3 as well. This chain connects TRBV9 to TRBJ2-5; 8 bases are a match to TRBD2. Germline values: CDR1 SGDLS, CDR2 YYNGEE. V trimming: 0 bases; J trimming: 5 bases; junction bases outside the gene matches: 3. This CDR3 has 14 amino acids. CDR3 coding DNA: TGTGCCAGCAGCGTAGCGGGAGGGGTGGAGACCCAGTACTTC. Translated, it gives CASSVAGGVETQYF.

This chain's CDR3 is CAISDSFGRLDGYTF. In DNA, the CDR3 is TGTGCCATCAGTGATAGTTTCGGCCGTCTCGATGGCTACACCTTC. The genes are TRBV10-3 and TRBJ1-2; D unclear. Germline CDR1 is ENHRY and CDR2 is SYGVKD. Trimming removed 3 bases from V and 6 bases from J, with 17 bases in between. This CDR3 has 15 amino acids.

The CDR3 sequence is CASSQGTGGLSSYEQYF. Written as DNA, the CDR3 is TGCGCCAGCAGCCAAGGGACAGGGGGGTTGAGCTCCTACGAGCAGTACTTC. This chain joins TRBV4-1 and TRBJ2-7, with TRBD1 matching over 10 bases. The CDR3 runs 17 residues. Per the germline V gene, CDR1 is MGHRA and CDR2 is YSYEKL. Trimming removed 1 base from V and 0 bases from J; junction bases left unmatched: 6.

The V gene is TRBV30, the J gene TRBJ1-3; 7 nucleotides align to TRBD1. The germline V gene encodes CDR1 GTSNPN and CDR2 SVGIG (reference sequence). CDR3 length: 12 amino acids. The V gene end was trimmed by 0 bases and the J gene end by 8 bases; junction bases not matched to a gene: 1. This chain's CDR3 is CAWSVTGDTIYF. In DNA form, the CDR3 reads TGTGCCTGGAGTGTAACAGGGGACACCATATATTTT. The complete variable domain, with remaining parts taken from reference TRBV30 and TRBJ1-3, reads SQTIHQWPATLVQPVGSPLSLECTVEGTSNPNLYWYRQAAGRGLQLLFYSVGIGQISSEVPQNLSASRPQDRQFILSSKKLLLSDSGFYLCAWSVTGDTIYFGEGSWLTVV.

Comments on this clone: This sample includes further DNA sequences coding for the same CDR3. The gene calls are TRBV6-6 and TRBJ1-5, with TRBD1 matching 7 bases. Per the germline V gene, CDR1 is MNHNY and CDR2 is SVGAGI (reference sequence). The trim removed 0 bases at V and 7 bases at J, leaving 3 bases unmatched. This CDR3 region has 14 residues. In DNA, the CDR3 is TGTGCCAGCAGTTACTCCACAGGGGAACAGCCCCAGCATTTT. Translation: CASSYSTGEQPQHF.

This clone was seen only a few times. This chain joins TRBV5-1 and TRBJ2-7, with D perhaps TRBD2 (5 bases). CDR3 length: 14 residues. Germline-derived CDR1 and CDR2 are SGHRS and YFSETQ. Deletions cut 0 bases from V and 2 bases from J, with 9 bases between. The CDR3 protein is CASSLARLPYEQYF. The CDR3 nucleotides read TGCGCCAGCAGCTTGGCCCGACTACCCTACGAGCAGTACTTC.

In regard to this clone: Other DNA sequences in this sample translate to the same CDR3. This chain links TRBV5-8 with TRBJ2-7, with unresolved D. Trimming cost V 2 bases and J 0 bases, with 3 bases left between them. The CDR3 runs to 12 residues. Germline V gene sequence: CDR1 SGHTS, CDR2 YDEGEE. CDR3 sequence reads: CASSLSSYEQYF. The CDR3 DNA follows: TGTGCCAGCAGCTTAAGCTCCTACGAGCAGTACTTC.

This chain links TRBV10-3 with TRBJ1-2; 7 bases fit TRBD1. CDR3 length: 15 residues. V lost 0 bases to trimming and J lost 6 bases; unmatched junction nucleotides: 7. Germline assignment: CDR1 ENHRY and CDR2 SYGVKD. The CDR3 DNA reads TGTGCCATCAGTGAGTCGGTAGGGGGCGGTCATGGCTACACCTTC. Translating gives CAISESVGGGHGYTF.